These 15 T cell receptor beta chains came from one sample sequenced in a study of blood T cell repertoires in COVID-19. Here immunoSEQ multiplex PCR was the method, and the copy in TCRdb shows in-frame clones only, minus some. Among 100,000 to 120,000 clones listed, over 65% were seen once. Sample: peripheral blood. Receptors were obtained from a woman older than 75 with acute or convalescent COVID-19.

This chain links TRBV20-1 with TRBJ1-5; the D is unclear. Germline CDR1 is DFQATT and CDR2 is SNEGSKA (reference sequence). The length of the CDR3 is 12 residues. V dropped 3 bases and J dropped 9 bases, with 12 bases sitting between them. CDR3 in amino acids: CSASDRSRPQHF. CDR3 in DNA: TGCAGTGCTAGTGACCGGTCCCGGCCCCAGCATTTT.

The chain joins TRBV6-1 to TRBJ2-1; a weak D match, TRBD1 (6 bases). Between the trimmed V and J ends, which lost 3 bases and 4 bases, there was a span of 7 bases. The CDR3 has 13 residues. Germline V lookup: CDR1 MNHNS, CDR2 SASEGT. The CDR3 DNA is TGTGCCAGCAGTGACACAGGGTACAATGAGCAGTTCTTC. This translates into CASSDTGYNEQFF.

V gene TRBV10-3 combines with J gene TRBJ1-1; D perhaps matches TRBD1 (5 bases). The V end was cut by 6 bases, the J end by 5 bases, with 13 bases between. CDR1 is ENHRY, CDR2 SYGVKD, per germline. The length of the CDR3 is 13 residues. CDR3 sequence: CAIRRGPETEAFF. The CDR3 DNA reads TGTGCCATCAGGCGGGGACCTGAAACTGAAGCTTTCTTT.

The chain recombines TRBV15 with TRBJ2-7; 8 bases align to TRBD1. V dropped 3 bases and J dropped 4; count of bases not matched to a gene: 11. This CDR3 has 16 amino acids. Germline CDR1 is LNHNV and CDR2 is YYDKDF (reference sequence). The CDR3 bases are TGTGCCACCAGCAGTACTTCAGGGGGCGAGGGGTACGAGCAGTACTTC. This codes for CATSSTSGGEGYEQYF. Complete variable domain (other parts from reference TRBV15 and TRBJ2-7): DAMVIQNPRYQVTQFGKPVTLSCSQTLNHNVMYWYQQKSSQAPKLLFHYYDKDFNNEADTPDNFQSRRPNTSFCFLDIRSPGLGDTAMYLCATSSTSGGEGYEQYFGPGTRLTVT.

The chain joins TRBV28 to TRBJ2-1, with TRBD2 matching over 10 bases. CDR1 and CDR2 (germline): MDHEN, SYDVKM. The CDR3 covers 15 residues. With 3 bases clipped from V and 3 bases from J, the junction kept 2 bases outside the gene matches. The CDR3 DNA reads TGTGCCAGCAGTTTCGGGACTAGCGTCTACAATGAGCAGTTCTTC. Translation: CASSFGTSVYNEQFF. Full variable domain (outside the CDR3, taken from reference TRBV28 and TRBJ2-1): DVKVTQSSRYLVKRTGEKVFLECVQDMDHENMFWYRQDPGLGLRLIYFSYDVKMKEKGDIPEGYSVSREKKERFSLILESASTNQTSMYLCASSFGTSVYNEQFFGPGTRLTVL.

The rearrangement joins TRBV5-8 to TRBJ1-2; D is uncertain. Germline loops: CDR1 SGHTS, CDR2 YDEGEE. This CDR3 has 14 residues. V was cut by 3 bases and J by 3 bases, with 12 bases left in between. CDR3 nucleotides: TGTGCCAGCAGCTCGCCGACGCGGGACTATGGCTACACCTTC. Its translation: CASSSPTRDYGYTF.

The genes are TRBV18 and TRBJ1-6; no definite D call. The CDR3 covers 13 residues. V was cut by 3 bases and J by 10 bases, with 10 bases left in between. The V gene's germline CDR1 is KGHSH and CDR2 LQKENI. This CDR3 reads CASSPGGYSPLHF. The CDR3 bases are TGTGCCAGCTCACCTGGCGGGTACTCACCCCTCCACTTT.

The rearrangement uses TRBV9 and TRBJ1-4; D is possibly TRBD1 (5 bases). Deletions cut 4 bases from V and 8 bases from J, with 9 bases between. Germline V gene sequence: CDR1 SGDLS, CDR2 YYNGEE. This CDR3 comprises 12 residues. The CDR3: CASSFTGEKLFF. In DNA, the CDR3 is TGTGCCAGCAGCTTTACAGGAGAAAAACTGTTTTTT.

V and J are TRBV3-1 (or the pseudogene TRBV3-2) and TRBJ1-5, with TRBD1 as a possible D gene (6 bases). V shed 5 bases and J shed 6 bases, with 14 bases lying between them. The CDR3 has 14 amino acids. Germline V CDR1 and CDR2: LGHDT, YNNKEL (reference sequence). As DNA, the CDR3 is TGTGCCAGCAGCATCGGGGGGGGCGGTCAGCCCCAGCATTTT. Its protein is CASSIGGGGQPQHF.

This clone has a single count. V is TRBV18 and J is TRBJ2-3; tentative D call: TRBD1 (6 bases). The V and J ends lost 3 bases and 0 bases respectively, with 13 bases between them. Germline loops: CDR1 KGHSH, CDR2 LQKENI. The CDR3 runs to 16 residues. This CDR3 is CASSPFAQGSTDTQYF. The CDR3, as DNA: TGTGCCAGCTCACCTTTCGCGCAGGGGAGCACAGATACGCAGTATTTT.

The chain couples TRBV10-1 to TRBJ2-7; TRBD2 aligns across 7 bases. The CDR3 length is 14 residues. CDR1 and CDR2 (germline): WNHNN, SYGVQD (reference sequence). Germline trimming cut 4 bases from V and 3 bases from J; bases unmatched to any gene: 6. CDR3 in DNA: TGCGCCAGCAGTGGAGCGGGGAACCTCTACGAGCAGTACTTC. It encodes CASSGAGNLYEQYF.

V usage is TRBV2 and J usage is TRBJ2-1, with D possibly TRBD2 on 7 matching bases. CDR3 size: 15 residues. Germline CDR1 and CDR2: SNHLY and FYNNEI. V gave up 6 bases and J gave up 6 bases, with 18 bases separating them. The CDR3 here is CASSHGGGLRNEQFF. CDR3 in DNA: TGTGCCAGCAGCCATGGGGGGGGCTTGCGCAATGAGCAGTTCTTC.

This chain links TRBV7-2 with TRBJ2-7; D might be TRBD2 (5 bases). The CDR3 is made up of 16 amino acids. Germline assignment: CDR1 SGHTA and CDR2 FQGNSA. The V end lost 1 base, the J end lost 1 base, and 14 bases lay between the germline ends. CDR3 sequence: CASSLELRGRSYEQYF. The DNA for the CDR3 is TGTGCCAGCAGCTTAGAATTGCGCGGGCGATCCTACGAGCAGTACTTC.

The chain combines TRBV7-3 with TRBJ1-2; D might be TRBD1 (6 bases). The CDR3 is made up of 13 amino acids. Deletions cut 5 bases from V and 8 bases from J, with 15 bases between. Germline V CDR1 and CDR2: SGHTA, FQGTGA. CDR3 DNA: TGTGCCAGCAGCGTACAGGGACGTCAAGGCTACACCTTC. Protein sequence: CASSVQGRQGYTF.

The rearrangement uses TRBV5-5 and TRBJ1-5; 9 positions agree with TRBD1. Germline CDR1 is SGHKS and CDR2 is YYEKEE (reference sequence). The V and J ends lost 4 bases and 9 bases, in that order; junction bases with no gene match: 23. This CDR3 spans 19 amino acids. The CDR3 DNA sequence: TGTGCCAGCAGCACGGCCGGGACAGGGACTAGTTTTGGGGTTGCGCCCCAGCATTTT. Translation: CASSTAGTGTSFGVAPQHF.